The 7 T cell receptor beta chains given below trace back to one sample, sequenced in a study of cytomegalovirus exposure and HLA in healthy donors. Method: immunoSEQ multiplex PCR; TCRdb's copy keeps in-frame clones and lacks some. In the table there are about 180,000 clones, roughly 85% of which are singletons. Sequenced input: PBMCs. These receptors were obtained from a man aged 18 to 30 in good health and CMV-seropositive.

The chain carries TRBV9 and TRBJ2-7; D call uncertain. The length of the CDR3 is 14 residues. Trimming removed 0 bases at V and 0 bases at J, with 7 bases between. Germline V gene data show CDR1 as SGDLS and CDR2 as YYNGEE. The CDR3 spells CASSVGPVSYEQYF. The CDR3 region has the DNA TGTGCCAGCAGCGTAGGCCCAGTCTCCTACGAGCAGTACTTC.

The chain is built from TRBV7-2 and TRBJ2-7; D is ambiguous. Looked up from germline, CDR1 is SGHTA and CDR2 is FQGNSA. V lost 3 bases and J lost 0, with 3 bases in between. CDR3 size: 12 residues. The CDR3 nucleotides read TGTGCCAGCAGCTTGAGCTCCTACGAGCAGTACTTC. Translated, it gives CASSLSSYEQYF. The complete variable domain, with remaining parts taken from reference TRBV7-2 and TRBJ2-7, reads GAGVSQSPSNKVTEKGKDVELRCDPISGHTALYWYRQSLGQGLEFLIYFQGNSAPDKSGLPSDRFSAERTGGSVSTLTIQRTQQEDSAVYLCASSLSSYEQYFGPGTRLTVT.

The CDR3 DNA reads TGTGCCACCACCGGTCCAGGTGAAAAACTGTTTTTT. Protein sequence: CATTGPGEKLFF. The chain is built from TRBV2 and TRBJ1-4, with D unclear. Germline loops: CDR1 SNHLY, CDR2 FYNNEI. The CDR3 length is 12 residues. Trimming cost V 10 bases and J 7 bases, with 13 bases left between them.

The chain couples TRBV27 to TRBJ1-5, with D unclear. V was shortened by 3 bases and J by 2 bases, with 11 bases between the two germline ends. This CDR3 contains 15 residues. Germline values: CDR1 MNHEY, CDR2 SMNVEV (reference sequence). Written as DNA, the CDR3 is TGTGCCAGCAGTTTGAGCGCGGTGGGCAATCAGCCCCAGCATTTT. Its protein product is CASSLSAVGNQPQHF.

The V call is TRBV4-2, the J call TRBJ2-7; TRBD2 is a possible D gene (6 bases). Germline V gives CDR1 LGHNA, CDR2 YNFKEQ. This CDR3 has 15 residues. Trimming shortened V by 0 bases and J by 0 bases, and 9 bases separated the two germline ends. In nucleotides, the CDR3 is TGTGCCAGCAGCCAAGAGGGGGGAGGCTCCTACGAGCAGTACTTC. Translation gives CASSQEGGGSYEQYF.

This clone came up a few times. The chain joins TRBV18 to TRBJ2-7, with 8 positions matching TRBD2. The germline V gene has CDR1 KGHSH and CDR2 LQKENI. Losses at the gene ends were 3 bases for V and 1 base for J; bases not matched to a gene: 5. The CDR3 runs 15 residues. The CDR3 nucleotides read TGTGCCAGCTCACCTAGGGCGGGGGGATCCTACGAGCAGTACTTC. It is translated as CASSPRAGGSYEQYF.

J is TRBJ2-2 and V is TRBV5-4; 9 positions agree with TRBD1. Germline assignment: CDR1 SGHNT and CDR2 YYREEE (reference sequence). This CDR3 has 15 residues. Unmatched junction bases numbered 5, after V lost 4 bases and J lost 4 bases. In nucleotides, the CDR3 is TGTGCCAGCAGCCGTAAACAGGGGGCCACCGGGGAGCTGTTTTTT. It codes for CASSRKQGATGELFF.